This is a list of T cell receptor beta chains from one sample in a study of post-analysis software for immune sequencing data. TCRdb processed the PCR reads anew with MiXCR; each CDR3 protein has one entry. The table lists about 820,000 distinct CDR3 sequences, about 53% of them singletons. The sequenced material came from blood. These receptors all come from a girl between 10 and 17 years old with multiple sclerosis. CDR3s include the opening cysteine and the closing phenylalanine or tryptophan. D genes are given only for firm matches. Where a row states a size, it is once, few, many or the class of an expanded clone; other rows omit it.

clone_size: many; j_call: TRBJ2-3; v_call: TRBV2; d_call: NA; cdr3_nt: TGTGCCAGCAATAACCGGAGGGATACGCAGTATTTT; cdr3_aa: CASNNRRDTQYF
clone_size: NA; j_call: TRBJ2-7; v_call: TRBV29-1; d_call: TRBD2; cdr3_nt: TGCAGACTCACCCGGACTAGCGGGGGGCTTTCGTCCTACAATGAGCAGTACTTC; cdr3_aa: CRLTRTSGGLSSYNEQYF
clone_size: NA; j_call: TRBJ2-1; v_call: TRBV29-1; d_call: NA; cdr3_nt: TGCAGCGTTGAACTTAGGGTCTCCTACAATGAGCAGTTCTTC; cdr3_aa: CSVELRVSYNEQFF
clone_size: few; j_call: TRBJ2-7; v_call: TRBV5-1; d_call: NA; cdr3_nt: TGCGCCAGCAGCTTGCGGGACGCATCTACCTACGAGCAGTACTTC; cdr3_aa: CASSLRDASTYEQYF
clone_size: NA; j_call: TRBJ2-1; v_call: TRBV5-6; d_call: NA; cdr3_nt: TGTGCCAGCAGCTACGATTCCGGGGGTCAACCCTACAATGAGCAGTTCTTC; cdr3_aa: CASSYDSGGQPYNEQFF
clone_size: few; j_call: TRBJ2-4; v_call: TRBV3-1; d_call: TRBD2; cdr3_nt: TGTGCCAGCAGCCATTCAAGCGGGGTACAAAACATTCAGTACTTC; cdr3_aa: CASSHSSGVQNIQYF
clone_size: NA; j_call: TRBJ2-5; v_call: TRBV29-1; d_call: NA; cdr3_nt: TGCAGCGTTGAAGGCGAGTCAGGGTACCAAGAGACCCAGTACTTC; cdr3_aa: CSVEGESGYQETQYF
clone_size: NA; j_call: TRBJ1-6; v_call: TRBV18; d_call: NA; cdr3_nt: TGTGCCAGCTCAGGGCAGACAAATTCACCCCTCCACTTT; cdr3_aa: CASSGQTNSPLHF
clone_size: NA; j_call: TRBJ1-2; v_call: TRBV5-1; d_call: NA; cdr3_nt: TGCGCCAGCAATGCACCGGGACAACCCTATGGCTACACCTTC; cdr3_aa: CASNAPGQPYGYTF
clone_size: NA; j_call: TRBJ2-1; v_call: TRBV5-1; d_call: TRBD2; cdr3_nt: TGCGCCAGCAGCTTGGGAGCGGGAGAGGCCTACAATGAGCAGTTCTTC; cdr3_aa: CASSLGAGEAYNEQFF
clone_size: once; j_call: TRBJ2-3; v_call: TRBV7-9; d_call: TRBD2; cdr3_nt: TGTGCCAGCAGCTTACTATTTGAGGCGGGAGGCACAGATACGCAGTATTTT; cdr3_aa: CASSLLFEAGGTDTQYF
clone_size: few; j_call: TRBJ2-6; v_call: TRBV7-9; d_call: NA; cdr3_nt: TGTGCCAGCAGCCCGGACACGGGGATTTCCGGGGCCAACGTCCTGACTTTC; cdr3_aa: CASSPDTGISGANVLTF
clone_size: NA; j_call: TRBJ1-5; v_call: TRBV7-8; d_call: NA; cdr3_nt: TGTGTCAGCAGCTCCCGAAGAGGGGGTTCTCAGCCCCAGCATTTT; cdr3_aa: CVSSSRRGGSQPQHF
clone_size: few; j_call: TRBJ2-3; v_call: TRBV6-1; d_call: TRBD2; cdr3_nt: TGTGCCAGCAGTCCGAGACTAGCGGGGCCTAGCACAGATACGCAGTATTTT; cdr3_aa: CASSPRLAGPSTDTQYF
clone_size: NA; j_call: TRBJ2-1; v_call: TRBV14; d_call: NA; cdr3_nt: TGTGCCAGTAGCCAAGATTCGGCCCATGAGCAGTTCTTC; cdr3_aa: CASSQDSAHEQFF
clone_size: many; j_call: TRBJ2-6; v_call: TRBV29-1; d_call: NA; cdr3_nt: TGCAGCGTTGGGTTCTACGGACTTGGATCTGGGGCCAACGTCCTGACTTTC; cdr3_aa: CSVGFYGLGSGANVLTF
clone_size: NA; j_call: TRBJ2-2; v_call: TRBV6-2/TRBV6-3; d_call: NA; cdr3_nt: TGTGCCAGCAGTTCGGGGACTTTTTCCACCGGGGAGCTGTTTTTT; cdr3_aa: CASSSGTFSTGELFF
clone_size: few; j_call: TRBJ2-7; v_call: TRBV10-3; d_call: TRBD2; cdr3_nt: TGTGCCATCAGTGAGTCGGAGCTAGCGGGGAATTACGAGCAGTACTTC; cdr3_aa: CAISESELAGNYEQYF
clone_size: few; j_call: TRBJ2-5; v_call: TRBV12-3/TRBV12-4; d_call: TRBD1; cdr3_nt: TGTGCCAGCAGTTTCTCGGGACAGGGCTTGACCCAGTACTTC; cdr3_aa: CASSFSGQGLTQYF
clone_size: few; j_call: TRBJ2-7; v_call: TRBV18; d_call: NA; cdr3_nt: TGTGCCAGCTCACCCCCCCGGGGTTCAAAAGGGTTCGACGAGCAGTACTTC; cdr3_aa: CASSPPRGSKGFDEQYF